This record concerns one TCR beta chain sequence. This clone's antigen is unknown. Base qualities are not recorded, but no much larger clone differs from it by a single base. Each collaborating institution followed its own protocols to collect whole blood in K2EDTA tubes. For TCRbeta analysis, collaborators shipped samples in one of three forms: frozen whole blood, isolated PBMCs, or DNA extracted from either of those sample types. These data are taken from a study of blood T cell repertoires in COVID-19 (dated by TCRdb to between 2020 and 2021). With respect to the entire study: The collaborator samples originated in the United States, Italy and Spain and spanned the acute and convalescent phases of COVID-19. The repertoires were released in a freely available public database meant as a resource for research on the immune response to SARS-CoV-2. Nearly every sample came with metadata listing a de-identified subject ID, COVID-19 status, age in years and sex. The material from the prospective study consisted of cDNA or gDNA derived from T cells, B-cell-depleted T cells, or PBMCs. Samples were obtained from the ongoing ImmuneRACE study (first 160 participants) and from over 1,000 subjects provided by 6 global collaborators. Where available, HLA class I and class II types were obtained from metadata supplied by the sample provider rather than from assay-based typing. The dataset comprised deeply sampled blood TCRbeta repertoires from subjects exposed to, actively infected with, or recovered from COVID-19.

The immunoSEQ Assay, a bias-controlled multiplex PCR, was used to amplify TCRbeta CDR3 regions from genomic DNA. Under the source paper's analysis protocol: The number of nucleated cells in each sample was estimated from the amplification of reference gene primers within the assay. To quantify the absolute abundance of each unique TCRbeta CDR3 rearrangement, sequence reads were collapsed and filtered. For each sample, productive Simpson clonality was calculated as the square root of Simpson's diversity index across productive rearrangements. The source is immuneACCESS, and TCRdb retained only in-frame sequences with V and J called. Part of the clones is not carried over; for the studies checked, unresolved V genes explain less than half of this, and the remainder is unexplained. The V and J calls and clone size are taken from that table; D and trimming were inferred from the DNA. The sample table lists over 200,000 clones, around 80% of them with a count of one. Together, the top ten hold approximately 5% of the sample.

Study-wide findings and limitations: The quantity of clinical and demographic metadata differed by source and by participant and was supplied without curation.

Sequenced sample: peripheral blood. The clonotype comes from a human donor in a cohort sampled during active COVID-19.

The DNA sequence follows: TGTGCCAGCAGCTTAGTTGAGCGTGAAAAACTGTTTTTT. Its amino acids are CASSLVEREKLFF. In this chain, TRBV7-6 is recombined with TRBJ1-4; no D gene call is confident. V sheds 1 base and J sheds 7 bases, leaving 7 bases between their ends. Reading the germline V gene gives CDR1 SGHVS and CDR2 FNYEAQ. The CDR3 contains 13 residues, cysteine and phenylalanine counted. Only the CDR3 DNA is retained, 39 bases long and in frame from the first base.